These 25 T cell receptor beta chains were sequenced from one sample in a study of CD8 T cells in Susac syndrome. An amount of RNA that ranged from roughly 0.45 to 1 ug was reverse transcribed with random hexamers. MiXCR, run by TCRdb on the immunoSEQ multiplex PCR reads, gives a single entry per CDR3 protein. In the table there are about 160,000 distinct CDR3 sequences, about 96% of which are singletons. Sequencing was done on a sample of CD4+ T cells from PBMCs. These receptors came from a human donor with Susac syndrome.

The chain employs TRBV28 and TRBJ2-1, with 8 bases identical to TRBD1. The V gene end was trimmed by 7 bases and the J gene end by 15 bases; junction bases not matched to a gene: 8. Germline assignment: CDR1 MDHEN and CDR2 SYDVKM. The CDR3 is 11 amino acids. For the CDR3, the DNA is TGTGCCAGCACCCGACAGGGGAAGGGGTTCTTC. This encodes CASTRQGKGFF. Full variable domain (outside the CDR3, taken from reference TRBV28 and TRBJ2-1): DVKVTQSSRYLVKRTGEKVFLECVQDMDHENMFWYRQDPGLGLRLIYFSYDVKMKEKGDIPEGYSVSREKKERFSLILESASTNQTSMYLCASTRQGKGFFGPGTRLTVL.

The chain recombines TRBV15 with TRBJ2-7; D perhaps matches TRBD1 (6 bases). The CDR3 is made up of 14 amino acids. CDR1 is LNHNV, CDR2 YYDKDF, per germline (reference sequence). With 2 bases removed from V and 4 bases from J, the gap between germline ends came to 12 bases. CDR3 nucleotide sequence: TGTGCCACCAGCAGACCACAGGGTTCGTACGAGCAGTACTTC. Translated, it gives CATSRPQGSYEQYF. Variable domain in full (rest from reference TRBV15 and TRBJ2-7): DAMVIQNPRYQVTQFGKPVTLSCSQTLNHNVMYWYQQKSSQAPKLLFHYYDKDFNNEADTPDNFQSRRPNTSFCFLDIRSPGLGDTAMYLCATSRPQGSYEQYFGPGTRLTVT.

The V gene is TRBV12-3 or TRBV12-4, the J gene TRBJ1-5; D possibly corresponds to TRBD1 (6 bases). The germline V and J ends were trimmed by 4 bases and 8 bases, with 18 bases remaining between them. The CDR3 has 15 amino acids. The CDR3 region has the DNA TGTGCCAGCAGTTCTTGGGGGCAGGCAGGGGAGCCCCAGCATTTT. Translating it yields CASSSWGQAGEPQHF.

This chain joins TRBV20-1 and TRBJ2-5, with 11 bases aligning to TRBD2. Trimming took 5 bases from V and 2 from J; bases not matched to a gene: 4. Germline CDR1 and CDR2: DFQATT and SNEGSKA (reference sequence). The CDR3 is 14 residues long. This chain's CDR3 is CSAELAGAQETQYF. For the CDR3, the DNA is TGCAGTGCTGAACTAGCGGGAGCACAAGAGACCCAGTACTTC.

The chain links TRBV6-6 to TRBJ1-6; no firm D call. The CDR3 totals 14 residues. Germline CDR1 and CDR2: MNHNY and SVGAGI (reference sequence). Trimming pared 4 bases from V and 7 bases from J, leaving 11 bases between. The chain's CDR3 is CASSSPGENSPLHF. As DNA, the CDR3 is TGTGCCAGCAGTTCCCCAGGAGAGAATTCACCCCTCCACTTT.

This clonotype is a singleton in its sample. The chain combines TRBV24-1 with TRBJ2-1, with D perhaps TRBD1 (8 bases). Deletions cut 1 base from V and 7 bases from J, with 22 bases between. The CDR3 is 18 residues long. Germline V lookup: CDR1 KGHDR, CDR2 SFDVKD. The CDR3 loop is CATSDFGGGDRRRNEQFF. The CDR3 region has the DNA TGTGCCACCAGTGATTTTGGAGGGGGGGACAGGCGTCGTAATGAGCAGTTCTTC.

This rearrangement joins TRBV7-2 to TRBJ1-2; tentatively, D is TRBD1 (5 bases). Germline assignment: CDR1 SGHTA and CDR2 FQGNSA. Trimming removed 1 base at V and 4 bases at J, with 13 bases between. The CDR3 sequence is 15 residues long. CDR3 in amino acids: CASSLVDGTGYGYTF. The DNA for the CDR3 is TGTGCCAGCAGCTTAGTTGATGGGACGGGCTATGGCTACACCTTC.

The chain combines TRBV30 with TRBJ2-5, with D perhaps matching TRBD1 (6 bases). Germline CDR1 reads GTSNPN; CDR2 reads SVGIG (reference sequence). The CDR3 spans 13 residues. Deletions cut 4 bases from V and 1 base from J, with 10 bases between. CDR3 nucleotide sequence: TGTGCCTGGAATCGACAGGCCCAAGAGACCCAGTACTTC. Translating it yields CAWNRQAQETQYF.

V gene TRBV15 combines with J gene TRBJ2-1; 7 bases are a match to TRBD2. CDR1 and CDR2 from the germline V gene are LNHNV and YYDKDF (reference sequence). J gave up 5 bases and V 1 base, and 11 bases lay outside the gene matches. The CDR3 spans 17 residues. This CDR3 reads CATSRGRGRGDHNEQFF. Here the CDR3 DNA reads TGTGCCACCAGCAGAGGCCGGGGGAGGGGAGACCACAATGAGCAGTTCTTC.

The chain has TRBV28 and TRBJ2-3; the D is unclear. Germline CDR1 MDHEN, CDR2 SYDVKM. The V end lost 3 bases, the J end lost 2 bases, and 6 bases lay between the germline ends. The CDR3 length is 13 residues. The DNA for the CDR3 is TGTGCCAGCAGTTTTCGGATCACAGATACGCAGTATTTT. Translated: CASSFRITDTQYF.

The V gene is TRBV3-1, the J gene TRBJ2-7, with D possibly being TRBD2 (6 bases). V shed 4 bases and J shed 3 bases, with 13 bases lying between them. CDR1 is LGHDT, CDR2 YNNKEL, per germline (reference sequence). The CDR3 consists of 14 residues. CDR3 nucleotide sequence: TGTGCCAGCAGCCCTATGACTAGTGTCTACGAGCAGTACTTC. Protein product: CASSPMTSVYEQYF.

This chain links TRBV20-1 with TRBJ2-7; the D gene is possibly TRBD1 (6 bases). Per germline, CDR1 DFQATT and CDR2 SNEGSKA (reference sequence). The CDR3 runs 12 residues. V lost 2 bases to trimming and J lost 5 bases, with 10 bases between them. CDR3: CSARQGIDEQYF. In DNA, the CDR3 is TGCAGTGCTAGACAGGGGATAGACGAGCAGTACTTC.

The rearrangement links TRBV12-3 or TRBV12-4 to TRBJ2-3, with TRBD1 identical over 8 bases. The length of the CDR3 is 15 residues. V dropped 6 bases and J dropped 2; count of bases not matched to a gene: 7. The CDR3 region is CASSPGTGPTDTQYF. The CDR3, as DNA: TGTGCCAGCAGCCCCGGGACAGGCCCCACAGATACGCAGTATTTT.

The chain uses TRBV25-1 and TRBJ1-1; no clear D. The CDR3 has 11 amino acids. CDR1 MGHDK and CDR2 SYGVNS come from the germline V gene. Trimming removed 7 bases at V and 5 bases at J, with 8 bases between. CDR3 loop: CASTRGTEAFF. The CDR3 region has the DNA TGTGCCAGCACCAGAGGGACTGAAGCTTTCTTT.

V and J are TRBV4-3 and TRBJ2-6; possible D gene TRBD1, 6 bases. The germline V gene encodes CDR1 LGHNA and CDR2 YSLEER. The V and J ends lost 2 bases and 0 bases respectively, with 14 bases between them. The CDR3 is 18 amino acids. CDR3 nucleotide sequence: TGCGCCAGCAGCCAATCCGGGACACCGAGCTCTGGGGCCAACGTCCTGACTTTC. Encoded protein: CASSQSGTPSSGANVLTF.

The rearrangement joins TRBV29-1 to TRBJ1-2; 9 bases match TRBD1. Germline lookup yields CDR1 SQVTM and CDR2 ANQGSEA. The J segment lost 7 bases and the V segment lost 2 bases, leaving 5 bases of the junction unmatched. CDR3 length: 13 amino acids. CDR3 region: CSVEKDRGVGYTF. CDR3 DNA sequence: TGCAGCGTTGAAAAGGACAGGGGAGTTGGCTACACCTTC.

This clonotype showed up just once. This chain connects TRBV10-3 to TRBJ1-1, with D maybe TRBD1 (5 bases). Germline CDR1 is ENHRY and CDR2 is SYGVKD. V gave up 3 bases and J gave up 10 bases, with 15 bases separating them. This CDR3 region has 13 residues. The CDR3 protein is CAISEDPGWAAFF. In nucleotides, the CDR3 is TGTGCCATCAGTGAAGATCCAGGGTGGGCAGCTTTCTTT.

A note on this clonotype: No DNA is shown, since the ends of the CDR3 on it are uncertain; the CDR3 is the one TCRdb lists. The chain is built from TRBV5-6 and TRBJ2-7. Germline CDR1 and CDR2: SGHDT and YYEEEE. Including both end residues, the CDR3 is 13 amino acids long. CDR3: CASSFGNGLEQYF.

For the CDR3, the DNA is TGTGCCAGCTCACCCCCTAGTAGCCAAGGCTATGGCTACACCTTC. Its translation: CASSPPSSQGYGYTF. The chain has TRBV18 and TRBJ1-2; D call uncertain. The V end was cut by 3 bases, the J end by 4 bases, with 15 bases between. The germline V gene encodes CDR1 KGHSH and CDR2 LQKENI. This CDR3 comprises 15 residues.

The rearrangement uses TRBV5-4 and TRBJ2-6; D is possibly TRBD2 (5 bases). V lost 4 bases and J lost 8, with 13 bases in between. The CDR3 extends over 14 amino acids. Germline-derived CDR1 and CDR2 are SGHNT and YYREEE (reference sequence). This chain's CDR3 is CASSLGLPSNVLTF. CDR3 sequence (DNA): TGTGCCAGCAGCCTCGGACTCCCATCCAACGTCCTGACTTTC.

The V call is TRBV20-1, the J call TRBJ1-5, with D unresolved. Germline V CDR1 and CDR2: DFQATT, SNEGSKA (reference sequence). This CDR3 is 16 amino acids long. Trimming cost V 0 bases and J 0 bases, with 12 bases left between them. CDR3 protein: CSARDRRGYSNQPQHF. CDR3 nucleotides: TGCAGTGCTAGAGATCGTCGCGGATATAGCAATCAGCCCCAGCATTTT.

The genes are TRBV3-1 and TRBJ1-2; TRBD1 matches 8 bases. Trimming at V came to 4 bases and at J to 1 base, leaving 5 bases not matched to a gene. The CDR3 is 15 amino acids. Germline CDR1 is LGHDT and CDR2 is YNNKEL (reference sequence). CDR3 loop: CASSRTGGDNYGYTF. CDR3 nucleotides: TGTGCCAGCAGCCGAACAGGGGGGGATAACTATGGCTACACCTTC.

This clonotype appeared a single time. The CDR3 spells CASSLVGTRAKNIQYF. In DNA, the CDR3 is TGTGCCAGCAGCCTCGTAGGTACGAGGGCCAAAAACATTCAGTACTTC. The chain has TRBV13 and TRBJ2-4; D not certain. The CDR3 totals 16 residues. The germline V and J ends were trimmed by 5 bases and 1 base, with 15 bases remaining between them. Germline V gives CDR1 PRHDT, CDR2 FYEKMQ (reference sequence).

V usage is TRBV6-6 and J usage is TRBJ2-2; 10 bases map to TRBD1. The CDR3 runs 14 residues. Germline CDR1 MNHNY, CDR2 SVGAGI (reference sequence). After removal of 11 bases from V and 5 bases from J, the junction contained 8 bases not matched to a gene. The CDR3 DNA is TGTGCCGGGCAGGGACAGGGGCGGACCGGGGAGCTGTTTTTT. This encodes CAGQGQGRTGELFF.

The rearrangement uses TRBV7-2 and TRBJ2-3; 10 bases are a match to TRBD2. Germline V gene data show CDR1 as SGHTA and CDR2 as FQGNSA. This CDR3 has 16 residues. Trimming at V came to 2 bases and at J to 2 bases, leaving 4 bases not matched to a gene. The DNA for the CDR3 is TGTGCCAGCAGCTTATTGGGACTAGCGTCCACAGATACGCAGTATTTT. Protein: CASSLLGLASTDTQYF.